Listed below are T cell receptor beta chains from one sample, sequenced in a study of CD8 T cells in ankylosing spondylitis. A single record per CDR3 protein comes from TCRdb applying MiXCR to the 5' RACE reads. This table holds about 170,000 distinct CDR3 sequences, approximately 16% found once. The sequenced sample was blood, either unsorted or a sorted T cell fraction (not recorded which). All receptors come from a male donor with ankylosing spondylitis or in good health (not recorded which). The CDR3 runs from the conserved cysteine through the conserved F or W. Each record gives: J gene, CDR3 length, D gene, clone size, V gene, CDR3 DNA, CDR3 protein. D genes are given only for firm matches. Clone size is not always given. Where it is, it says once, few, many or a class for expanded clones.

>TRBJ2-1|14|.|once|TRBV12-5
TGTGCTAGTGGTTTCGAGGGGCACAACAATGAGCAGTTCTTC
CASGFEGHNNEQFF
>TRBJ2-3|18|TRBD1|many|TRBV24-1
TGTGCCACCAGTGATACCCCCGGGACAGGGATCTCGCTGGATACGCAGTATTTT
CATSDTPGTGISLDTQYF
>TRBJ2-3|14|TRBD2|many|TRBV5-1
TGCGCCAGCAGCTTAGGATCGGACCGGGGGGCGCAGTATTTT
CASSLGSDRGAQYF
>TRBJ1-2|12|.|once|TRBV29-1
TGCAGCGTTGAGGCTGGGGACTATGGCTACACCTTC
CSVEAGDYGYTF
>TRBJ2-3|13|.|.|TRBV12-3/TRBV12-4
TGTGCCAGCAGTTTATTGGGGGACGATACGCAGTATTTT
CASSLLGDDTQYF
>TRBJ2-7|14|TRBD1|once|TRBV11-2
TGTGCCAGCAGCCTAGACAGGGCAGTCTACGAGCAGTACTTC
CASSLDRAVYEQYF
>TRBJ1-5|15|.|.|TRBV20-1
TGCAGTGCTCGAGTCCCTGGGCAGAACGATCAGCCCCAGCATTTT
CSARVPGQNDQPQHF
>TRBJ2-2|16|.|.|TRBV5-1
TGCGCCAGCAGCTTATTGTTCGACGCGAACACCGGGGAGCTGTTTTTT
CASSLLFDANTGELFF
>TRBJ2-3|13|.|once|TRBV7-9
TGTGCCAGCAGCTTAGTGACGGGAGATACGCAGTATTTT
CASSLVTGDTQYF
>TRBJ2-1|13|.|many|TRBV5-1
TGCGCCAGCAGCTTAAATAGGGTAGTAACGCAGTTCTTC
CASSLNRVVTQFF
>TRBJ2-1|15|TRBD2|.|TRBV11-2
TGTGCCAGCAGCCGGACTAGCGGGAGGGACAATGAGCAGTTCTTC
CASSRTSGRDNEQFF
>TRBJ2-5|16|.|few|TRBV10-3
TGTGCCATCAGTGATAAGCGGGCCCCTTCGGAAGAGACCCAGTACTTC
CAISDKRAPSEETQYF
>TRBJ2-4|15|TRBD2|.|TRBV2
TGTGCCAGCAGTGAAGATGGCGGGAGCGGGGACATTCAGTACTTC
CASSEDGGSGDIQYF
>TRBJ2-7|18|TRBD1|.|TRBV20-1
TGCAGTGCTAGAGACCCGTCCCCCGGGACAGGGAGGTCCTACGAGCAGTACTTC
CSARDPSPGTGRSYEQYF
>TRBJ2-2|14|TRBD2|many|TRBV24-1
TGTGCCACCCTAGGGCGGGAGGAGTCCGGGGAGCTGTTTTTT
CATLGREESGELFF
>TRBJ1-5|14|.|many|TRBV20-1
TGCAGTGTGGGGCATGGCAATAGCAATCAGCCCCAGCATTTT
CSVGHGNSNQPQHF
>TRBJ1-6|15|.|.|TRBV5-8
TGTGCCAGCAGCTACCGGACGGCAATTCTGGGACCCCTCCACTTT
CASSYRTAILGPLHF
>TRBJ1-1|13|.|.|TRBV29-1
TGCAGCGCGAGCCGACAGGTGAACACTGAAGCTTTCTTT
CSASRQVNTEAFF
>TRBJ1-1|14|TRBD1|once|TRBV30
TGTGCCTGGAGGTGGACAGGGCTGAACACTGAAGCTTTCTTT
CAWRWTGLNTEAFF
>TRBJ2-1|14|TRBD2|.|TRBV10-3
TGTGCCATTAAGGGACTAGCGGGAAACAATGAGCAGTTCTTC
CAIKGLAGNNEQFF
>TRBJ2-1|16|TRBD2|.|TRBV6-5
TGTGCCAGCAGTCGCACACTCTCGGGACTAGTCAATGAGCAGTTCTTC
CASSRTLSGLVNEQFF
>TRBJ2-3|13|.|few|TRBV7-9
TGTGCCAGCAGCCCCACGATAGCAGATACGCAGTATTTT
CASSPTIADTQYF
>TRBJ2-1|14|TRBD1|.|TRBV6-1
TGTGCCACCCAGGGACAGGCCCCCTACAATGAGCAGTTCTTC
CATQGQAPYNEQFF
>TRBJ2-2|12|.|many|TRBV6-2/TRBV6-3
TGTGCCAGCAGTCGGAACACCGGGGAGCTGTTTTTT
CASSRNTGELFF
>TRBJ2-1|16|.|few|TRBV7-9
TGTGCCAGCAGCTTAGTGGTAGCGGAGATAGACAATGAGCAGTTCTTC
CASSLVVAEIDNEQFF
>TRBJ2-1|15|TRBD2|.|TRBV5-1
TGCGCCAGCAGCCCAGGGACTAGCGGGAGCGGTGAGCAGTTCTTC
CASSPGTSGSGEQFF
>TRBJ2-1|15|TRBD2|many|TRBV2
TGTGCCAGCAGATATCTAGCGGGAGGCTACAATGAGCAGTTCTTC
CASRYLAGGYNEQFF
>TRBJ1-1|15|.|.|TRBV28
TGTGCCAGCAGTTTATTGGGGGCGGTGAACACTGAAGCTTTCTTT
CASSLLGAVNTEAFF
>TRBJ1-1|14|.|.|TRBV10-3
TGTGCCATCAGTGAGGACAGGATGAACACTGAAGCTTTCTTT
CAISEDRMNTEAFF
>TRBJ2-7|13|TRBD2|many|TRBV7-3
TGTGCCAGCAGCCTGGGGACTAGCAAGGAGCAGTACTTC
CASSLGTSKEQYF
>TRBJ2-7|14|TRBD2|many|TRBV7-2
TGTGCCAGCAGGCCGCTTCGGGGGGGAAGCGAGCAGTACTTC
CASRPLRGGSEQYF
>TRBJ2-7|13|.|many|TRBV29-1
TGCAGCGTTGCCGAGTCAGAACAGTACGAGCAGTACTTC
CSVAESEQYEQYF
>TRBJ2-7|12|TRBD2|few|TRBV29-1
TGCAGCGTTCGGACGGGAGCGGGAGACTTCAACTTC
CSVRTGAGDFNF
>TRBJ2-1|16|TRBD2|.|TRBV5-1
TGCGCCAGCAGCTATAGACTAGCGGGAGATCGGGATGAGCAGTTCTTC
CASSYRLAGDRDEQFF
>TRBJ1-5|14|.|many|TRBV5-1
TGCGCCAGCAGCGCGGACGGGGTCCATCAGCCCCAGCATTTT
CASSADGVHQPQHF
>TRBJ2-2|14|TRBD1|many|TRBV20-1
TGCAGTGCTACGAGGACAGGGAACACCGGGGAGCTGTTTTTT
CSATRTGNTGELFF
>TRBJ2-7|15|TRBD2|many|TRBV3-1
TGTGCCAGCAGCCGCGGGACTAGCGGGAGTTACGAGCAGTACTTC
CASSRGTSGSYEQYF
>TRBJ2-1|16|TRBD1|.|TRBV24-1
TGTGCCACCAGTGATTCCTGGACAGGGCGGATTAATGAGCAGTTCTTC
CATSDSWTGRINEQFF
>TRBJ2-7|16|.|.|TRBV28
TGTGCCAGCAGTTTGGCCCCGGAAGCCCTTCCCTACGAGCAGTACTTC
CASSLAPEALPYEQYF
>TRBJ2-7|14|TRBD2|.|TRBV20-1
TGCAGTGGAAGGGGTCTAGCGGGAGCCGACGAGCAGTACTTC
CSGRGLAGADEQYF
>TRBJ2-1|19|.|.|TRBV5-1
TGCGCCAGCAGCGCCAGACAAGGGTCCCCCCTCTCGTCCCACAATGAGCAGTTCTTC
CASSARQGSPLSSHNEQFF
>TRBJ1-4|16|TRBD1|many|TRBV5-5
TGTGCCAGCAGCTCATTTGGGGGACAGGGGAATGAAAAACTGTTTTTT
CASSSFGGQGNEKLFF
>TRBJ2-1|17|.|.|TRBV5-5
TGTGCCAGCAGCTCCAGAAGGGTTAGCGGTACCTACAATGAGCAGTTCTTC
CASSSRRVSGTYNEQFF
>TRBJ2-2|16|TRBD2|.|TRBV2
TGTGCCAGCCTAGCTAGCGGGAGGGCGAACACCGGGGAGCTGTTTTTT
CASLASGRANTGELFF
>TRBJ2-3|11|.|.|TRBV7-9
TGTGCCAGCGCGGGTCCAGATACGCAGTATTTT
CASAGPDTQYF
>TRBJ2-5|11|.|few|TRBV20-1
TGCAGTGGTCTCAAGGGAGAGACCCAGTACTTC
CSGLKGETQYF
>TRBJ2-7|12|.|.|TRBV3-1
TGTGCCAGCAGCCACGCCCCGGGCGAGCAGTACTTC
CASSHAPGEQYF
>TRBJ2-7|15|.|many|TRBV5-1
TGCGCCAGCAGCTTGAAGAGGCCGAGCTCCTACGAGCAGTACTTC
CASSLKRPSSYEQYF
>TRBJ1-3|15|TRBD1|few|TRBV7-8
TGTGCCAGCAGCTTAGGTCGGGACAGAAGAAACACCATATATTTT
CASSLGRDRRNTIYF
>TRBJ2-2|14|TRBD2|few|TRBV5-4
TGTGCCAGCAGCTGGGGACTAGCTGCCGGGGAGCTGTTTTTT
CASSWGLAAGELFF
>TRBJ2-7|14|.|.|TRBV3-1
TGTGCCAGCAGCCAAGAACTGGCTAGCTACGAGCAGTACTTC
CASSQELASYEQYF
>TRBJ2-3|16|TRBD1|many|TRBV20-1
TGCAGTGCTAGAGACCTGGGGACAGCTCGAGGGGATACGCAGTATTTT
CSARDLGTARGDTQYF
>TRBJ1-2|15|TRBD1|few|TRBV5-1
TGCGCCAGCAGCTTGGGTTCGGGACAGGGTTCTGGCTACACCTTC
CASSLGSGQGSGYTF